These T cell receptor beta chains were read from a single sample in a study of cytomegalovirus exposure and HLA in healthy donors. Sequencing used immunoSEQ multiplex PCR; TCRdb keeps in-frame clones, though not all of them. The table lists 160,000 or so clones, 87% of them singletons. Specimen: PBMCs. These receptors came from a woman in her twenties or thirties in good health and CMV-seronegative. CDR3s include the opening cysteine and the closing phenylalanine or tryptophan. A D gene is named only where the DNA matches it firmly. Clone size is stated in some rows and not others, as once, few, many or a class when expanded.

>NA|NA|TRBV4-3|TRBJ2-1
CASSLDPLGYNEQFF
TGCGCCAGCAGCCTAGACCCCCTCGGGTACAATGAGCAGTTCTTC
>NA|once|TRBV28|TRBJ1-4
CASSFGDMRGVKLFF
TGTGCCAGCAGTTTCGGGGACATGAGAGGGGTAAAACTGTTTTTT
>TRBD1|NA|TRBV28|TRBJ2-7
CASSFWTGDEQYF
TGTGCCAGCAGTTTTTGGACAGGGGACGAGCAGTACTTC
>TRBD2|NA|TRBV11-2|TRBJ2-7
CASTKLLAGDYEQYF
TGTGCCAGCACCAAGCTCCTAGCGGGGGACTACGAGCAGTACTTC
>TRBD1|NA|TRBV6-6|TRBJ2-5
CASSPGQGRETQYF
TGTGCCAGCAGCCCAGGACAGGGTCGCGAGACCCAGTACTTC
>TRBD2|NA|TRBV9|TRBJ2-2
CASSNSGSVTGELFF
TGTGCCAGCAGTAATAGCGGGAGTGTCACCGGGGAGCTGTTTTTT
>TRBD2|NA|TRBV28|TRBJ2-1
CASAIAGGRNNEQFF
TGTGCCAGCGCGATAGCGGGAGGGCGGAACAATGAGCAGTTCTTC
>NA|NA|TRBV15|TRBJ1-5
CATSPRGVSNQPQHF
TGTGCCACCAGCCCAAGAGGCGTTAGCAATCAGCCCCAGCATTTT
>TRBD1|NA|TRBV7-9|TRBJ2-7
CASSFRDRPNEQYF
TGTGCCAGCAGCTTTCGGGACAGGCCGAACGAGCAGTACTTC
>TRBD2|once|TRBV9|TRBJ2-3
CASSPAGGLTDTQYF
TGTGCCAGCAGTCCAGCGGGGGGGTTGACAGATACGCAGTATTTT
>NA|NA|TRBV11-2|TRBJ2-7
CASSLMPGRKGRYEQYF
TGTGCCAGCAGCTTAATGCCAGGGAGGAAAGGGAGGTACGAGCAGTACTTC
>NA|NA|TRBV19|TRBJ2-1
CASSIETPDTGSYNEQFF
TGTGCCAGTAGTATAGAAACCCCGGACACCGGCTCCTACAATGAGCAGTTCTTC
>TRBD2|NA|TRBV27|TRBJ2-4
CASSLAGAKNIQYF
TGTGCCAGCAGCTTAGCGGGAGCCAAAAACATTCAGTACTTC
>TRBD1|NA|TRBV19|TRBJ1-6
CASREGATPLHF
TGTGCCAGTAGGGAGGGGGCTACACCCCTCCACTTT
>TRBD1|few|TRBV2|TRBJ2-7
CASRGTGSYEQYF
TGTGCCAGCAGAGGGACAGGGTCCTACGAGCAGTACTTC
>NA|NA|TRBV11-3|TRBJ1-1
CASSLGVGTNTEAFF
TGTGCCAGCAGCTTAGGGGTGGGCACGAACACTGAAGCTTTCTTT
>NA|NA|TRBV11-2|TRBJ1-1
CASSPALGGRENTEAFF
TGTGCCAGCAGCCCAGCTCTGGGGGGGAGGGAGAACACTGAAGCTTTCTTT
>NA|NA|TRBV2|TRBJ2-3
CASPLGEDTQYF
TGTGCCAGTCCCTTGGGAGAGGATACGCAGTATTTT
>TRBD1|NA|TRBV4-1|TRBJ2-7
CASSQSRDRDYEQYF
TGCGCCAGCAGCCAATCCCGGGACAGAGACTACGAGCAGTACTTC
>NA|NA|TRBV18|TRBJ2-3
CASSRQFRTDTQYF
TGTGCCAGCTCACGACAGTTTCGCACAGATACGCAGTATTTT
>TRBD1|NA|TRBV6-6|TRBJ1-6
CASSRPPGGASSPLHF
TGTGCCAGCAGCCGCCCCCCAGGGGGCGCAAGTTCACCCCTCCACTTT
>NA|NA|TRBV11-1|TRBJ1-1
CASSLGGAGGGEAFF
TGTGCCAGCAGCTTGGGGGGAGCTGGCGGGGGTGAAGCTTTCTTT
>NA|NA|TRBV18|TRBJ1-3
CASSPPSPQNTIYF
TGTGCCAGCTCACCACCGTCCCCCCAAAACACCATATATTTT
>NA|NA|TRBV2|TRBJ1-1
CASSGGGSRDVTEAFF
TGTGCCAGCAGTGGGGGGGGGTCCAGGGACGTAACTGAAGCTTTCTTT
>TRBD1|NA|TRBV15|TRBJ2-5
CATSRGQGSGETQYF
TGTGCCACCAGCAGGGGACAGGGGTCTGGGGAGACCCAGTACTTC
>NA|NA|TRBV9|TRBJ2-2
CASSVPAGELFF
TGTGCCAGCAGCGTCCCAGCCGGGGAGCTGTTTTTT
>NA|once|TRBV15|TRBJ1-2
CATSRENGQGLNYGYTF
TGTGCCACCAGCAGAGAGAACGGGCAGGGCCTTAACTATGGCTACACCTTC
>NA|NA|TRBV5-6|TRBJ1-2
CASSLGGEEGFRGYTF
TGTGCCAGCAGCTTGGGCGGTGAGGAGGGGTTCCGTGGCTACACCTTC
>NA|NA|TRBV19|TRBJ1-4
CASSITAWEKLFF
TGTGCCAGTAGCATCACCGCGTGGGAAAAACTGTTTTTT
>NA|NA|TRBV27|TRBJ1-5
CASSLQPLGGGNQPQHF
TGTGCCAGCAGTTTACAGCCGCTGGGGGGGGGAAATCAGCCCCAGCATTTT
>NA|NA|TRBV9|TRBJ2-3
CASSVSGFGTDTQYF
TGTGCCAGCAGCGTAAGCGGTTTTGGCACAGATACGCAGTATTTT
>TRBD1|NA|TRBV27|TRBJ2-7
CASSPGTGGHEQYF
TGTGCCAGCAGTCCAGGGACAGGGGGCCACGAGCAGTACTTC
>TRBD2|once|TRBV5-1|TRBJ2-7
CASSLRASGGSYEQYF
TGCGCCAGCAGCTTGAGGGCTAGCGGGGGGTCCTACGAGCAGTACTTC
>TRBD1|NA|TRBV4-3|TRBJ1-2
CASSQEKDRGYGYTF
TGCGCCAGCAGCCAAGAAAAGGACAGGGGCTATGGCTACACCTTC
>NA|NA|TRBV7-9|TRBJ2-7
CASSLDRGSDEQYF
TGTGCCAGCAGCTTAGATAGAGGATCCGACGAGCAGTACTTC
>NA|NA|TRBV5-1|TRBJ1-2
CASSLGGRPTANYGYTF
TGCGCCAGCAGCTTGGGGGGCCGCCCGACAGCGAACTATGGCTACACCTTC
>NA|NA|TRBV25-1|TRBJ1-1
CASSDNFRSKNTEAFF
TGTGCCAGCAGTGATAACTTCCGGTCCAAAAACACTGAAGCTTTCTTT